Listed here are 31 T cell receptor beta chains from one sample, sequenced in a study of T cell responses to AZD1222 COVID-19 vaccine. Some clones are missing from TCRdb's copy, which holds only in-frame ones; the method was immunoSEQ multiplex PCR. The sample holds 95,000 to 100,000 clones, roughly 90% seen once. The source material was peripheral blood, sampled 28 days after the second AZD1222 dose. These receptors were taken from an adult who received the AZD1222 COVID-19 vaccine.

The V gene is TRBV28, the J gene TRBJ1-2, with unresolved D. The CDR3 spans 13 residues. Germline V gene data show CDR1 as MDHEN and CDR2 as SYDVKM. The V and J ends lost 2 bases and 4 bases respectively, with 8 bases between them. CDR3 amino acids: CASSLVSAYGYTF. Written as DNA, the CDR3 is TGTGCCAGCAGTTTAGTCAGTGCCTATGGCTACACCTTC.

The V call is TRBV27, the J call TRBJ2-7; D may be TRBD1 (5 bases). The CDR3 extends over 17 amino acids. Trimming took 0 bases from V and 2 from J, leaving 17 bases between them. CDR1 is MNHEY and CDR2 is SMNVEV in the germline V gene (reference sequence). The DNA of the CDR3 is TGTGCCAGCAGTTTATCGTCGACGACAGAGTTTCCCTACGAGCAGTACTTC. It encodes CASSLSSTTEFPYEQYF.

The genes are TRBV4-1 and TRBJ2-3, with unresolved D. The CDR3 has 15 amino acids. Trimming pared 1 base from V and 1 base from J, leaving 9 bases between. Germline CDR1 and CDR2: MGHRA and YSYEKL. For the CDR3, the DNA is TGCGCCAGCAGCCAAGGGATAGCCGGCACAGATACGCAGTATTTT. Translation gives CASSQGIAGTDTQYF.

The sample holds one count of this clone. The chain uses TRBV4-2 and TRBJ2-2; 9 positions match TRBD2. The V gene's germline CDR1 is LGHNA and CDR2 YNFKEQ. With 1 base clipped from V and 6 bases from J, the junction kept 15 bases outside the gene matches. This CDR3 is built from 19 residues. The DNA for the CDR3 is TGTGCCAGCAGCCAAGTCTTCACCCCTAGCGGGGTCGACGCCGGGGAGCTGTTTTTT. It codes for CASSQVFTPSGVDAGELFF.

The V call is TRBV5-1, the J call TRBJ2-7; D not resolved. The CDR3 sequence is 14 residues long. V shed 0 bases and J shed 5 bases, with 12 bases lying between them. Germline lookup yields CDR1 SGHRS and CDR2 YFSETQ. CDR3 in amino acids: CASSLDHAADEQYF. The CDR3 nucleotides are TGCGCCAGCAGCTTGGATCACGCGGCGGACGAGCAGTACTTC.

The V gene is TRBV6-5, the J gene TRBJ1-3; D is unclear. Germline V gene data show CDR1 as MNHEY and CDR2 as SVGAGI. The CDR3 extends over 14 amino acids. The germline V and J ends were trimmed by 4 bases and 4 bases, with 11 bases remaining between them. CDR3 coding DNA: TGTGCCAGCAGTTCCGTTGTGAGCGGAAACACCATATATTTT. Translated: CASSSVVSGNTIYF.

The gene calls are TRBV7-9 and TRBJ1-1; 7 nucleotides align to TRBD1. Germline trimming cut 1 base from V and 4 bases from J; bases unmatched to any gene: 6. The CDR3 extends over 15 amino acids. Germline CDR1 and CDR2: SEHNR and FQNEAQ (reference sequence). CDR3 DNA: TGTGCCAGCAGCTTAGAGGGACAGATAACCACTGAAGCTTTCTTT. Amino acids: CASSLEGQITTEAFF.

The chain carries TRBV2 and TRBJ2-1; tentatively, D is TRBD2 (5 bases). V lost 3 bases to trimming and J lost 9 bases, with 15 bases between them. Per germline, CDR1 SNHLY and CDR2 FYNNEI. The CDR3 covers 14 residues. CDR3 nucleotides: TGTGCCAGCAGTGAGATAGGGAGCAATATTGAGCAGTTCTTC. This gives the protein CASSEIGSNIEQFF.

The chain is built from TRBV30 and TRBJ2-1; 8 bases are a match to TRBD1. The V segment lost 8 bases and the J segment 7 bases; nucleotides outside the gene matches: 13. This CDR3 spans 14 amino acids. CDR1 GTSNPN and CDR2 SVGIG come from the germline V gene (reference sequence). In nucleotides, the CDR3 is TGTGCCCAATCCCTCCTAAGGACAGGGAATGAGCAGTTCTTC. Translation gives CAQSLLRTGNEQFF.

The V and J genes are TRBV11-1 and TRBJ2-2; 7 bases map to TRBD1. Trimming cost V 0 bases and J 4 bases; bases outside gene matches: 5. Germline lookup yields CDR1 SGHAT and CDR2 FQDESV (reference sequence). The CDR3 is made up of 16 amino acids. The CDR3 sequence: CASSLASAGGTGELFF. The CDR3, as DNA: TGTGCCAGCAGCTTAGCGTCGGCAGGGGGCACCGGGGAGCTGTTTTTT.

The V and J genes are TRBV19 and TRBJ1-1, with D unresolved. Germline V lookup: CDR1 LNHDA, CDR2 SQIVND (reference sequence). This CDR3 has 13 residues. The V end lost 0 bases, the J end lost 2 bases, and 4 bases lay between the germline ends. CDR3 region: CASSIDTNTEAFF. Written as DNA, the CDR3 is TGTGCCAGTAGTATAGACACCAACACTGAAGCTTTCTTT.

This clone was found a few times. This chain joins TRBV5-1 and TRBJ2-1; D is unresolved. V dropped 4 bases and J dropped 7 bases, with 15 bases sitting between them. The CDR3 spans 14 residues. Germline V gene lookup returns CDR1 SGHRS and CDR2 YFSETQ. CDR3 protein: CASSPISSTNEQFF. Written as DNA, the CDR3 is TGCGCCAGCAGCCCGATATCCAGCACTAATGAGCAGTTCTTC.

V and J are TRBV7-9 and TRBJ1-2; TRBD1 aligns across 10 bases. Losses at the gene ends were 2 bases for V and 6 bases for J; bases not matched to a gene: 6. CDR3 size: 15 residues. Germline-derived CDR1 and CDR2 are SEHNR and FQNEAQ (reference sequence). In DNA, the CDR3 is TGTGCCAGCAGCTTAAGACAGGGGGCAGCGGATGGCTACACCTTC. Protein sequence: CASSLRQGAADGYTF.

This chain connects TRBV11-2 to TRBJ2-7, with D maybe TRBD2 (6 bases). The length of the CDR3 is 14 residues. Trimming took off 2 bases at V and 2 bases at J, with 10 bases between the two ends. Per germline, CDR1 SGHAT and CDR2 FQNNGV. Here the CDR3 DNA reads TGTGCCAGCAGCTTATTTGGAGGGACCTACGAGCAGTACTTC. Translating gives CASSLFGGTYEQYF. Full variable domain (remainder filled in from reference TRBV11-2 and TRBJ2-7): EAGVAQSPRYKIIEKRQSVAFWCNPISGHATLYWYQQILGQGPKLLIQFQNNGVVDDSQLPKDRFSAERLKGVDSTLKIQPAKLEDSAVYLCASSLFGGTYEQYFGPGTRLTVT.

The gene calls are TRBV2 and TRBJ2-7, with 10 bases fitting TRBD1. The CDR3 length is 14 residues. Germline V gene sequence: CDR1 SNHLY, CDR2 FYNNEI. J gave up 5 bases and V 5 bases, and 6 bases lay outside the gene matches. The CDR3 is CASSLGTGVDEQYF. CDR3 nucleotides: TGTGCCAGCAGTTTAGGGACAGGGGTAGACGAGCAGTACTTC.

The genes are TRBV2 and TRBJ1-4; D unclear. Germline V CDR1 and CDR2: SNHLY, FYNNEI. Trimming pared 4 bases from V and 2 bases from J, leaving 8 bases between. This CDR3 is 14 amino acids long. CDR3 in amino acids: CASSVRLTNEKLFF. For the CDR3, the DNA is TGTGCCAGCAGTGTGCGGCTTACTAATGAAAAACTGTTTTTT.

The V call is TRBV12-5, the J call TRBJ1-5; D may be TRBD1 (5 bases). Trimming cost V 3 bases and J 2 bases, with 14 bases left between them. Germline CDR1 reads LGHNT; CDR2 reads FRNRAP. The CDR3 is 16 residues long. This CDR3 is CASGLGNGGGNQPQHF. The CDR3 nucleotides are TGTGCTAGTGGTTTAGGGAATGGAGGGGGCAATCAGCCCCAGCATTTT.

The J gene is TRBJ1-1, the V gene TRBV5-1; D is perhaps TRBD1 (5 bases). The length of the CDR3 is 13 residues. The germline CDR1 and CDR2 sequences are SGHRS and YFSETQ. The germline V and J ends were trimmed by 4 bases and 1 base, with 8 bases remaining between them. Written as DNA, the CDR3 is TGCGCCAGCAGCAGGGGCGCGAACACTGAAGCTTTCTTT. Translated, it gives CASSRGANTEAFF.

In its sample, this clone ranks as large. The V and J genes are TRBV27 and TRBJ2-7; 7 bases are a match to TRBD1. CDR1 MNHEY and CDR2 SMNVEV come from the germline V gene (reference sequence). J gave up 7 bases and V 7 bases, and 10 bases lay outside the gene matches. The CDR3 covers 13 residues. This CDR3 reads CASTRQGSGEQYF. The CDR3 region has the DNA TGTGCCAGCACACGACAGGGATCGGGGGAGCAGTACTTC.

V gene TRBV5-4 combines with J gene TRBJ2-2, with 9 bases matching TRBD2. The CDR3 has 15 residues. The germline CDR1 and CDR2 sequences are SGHNT and YYREEE (reference sequence). V was clipped by 3 bases and J by 2 bases; unmatched bases: 2. The CDR3, as DNA: TGTGCCAGCAGCTCACTAGCGGGTAACACCGGGGAGCTGTTTTTT. Translation gives CASSSLAGNTGELFF.

The rearrangement uses TRBV19 and TRBJ1-6; a possible D gene is TRBD1 (6 bases). V lost 5 bases and J lost 7, with 12 bases in between. The CDR3 is 14 amino acids. Germline values: CDR1 LNHDA, CDR2 SQIVND (reference sequence). The CDR3, as DNA: TGTGCCAGTAGTGCCGGGACAAGGAATTCACCCCTCCACTTT. It codes for CASSAGTRNSPLHF.

This sequence joins TRBV7-9 and TRBJ1-4, with 7 positions matching TRBD1. Trimming took 3 bases from V and 12 from J; bases not matched to a gene: 1. The CDR3 runs 11 residues. CDR1 and CDR2 from the germline V gene are SEHNR and FQNEAQ (reference sequence). The CDR3 spells CASSFTGELFF. The CDR3 DNA reads TGTGCCAGCAGCTTTACAGGGGAACTGTTTTTT. Full variable domain (missing parts from reference TRBV7-9 and TRBJ1-4): DTGVSQNPRHKITKRGQNVTFRCDPISEHNRLYWYRQTLGQGPEFLTYFQNEAQLEKSRLLSDRFSAERPKGSFSTLEIQRTEQGDSAMYLCASSFTGELFFGSGTQLSVL.

This clone was recorded a few times. This chain joins TRBV11-2 and TRBJ1-4; D gene ambiguous. Germline V CDR1 and CDR2: SGHAT, FQNNGV. The CDR3 spans 14 residues. Trimming left V 5 bases short and J 5 bases short, with 12 bases between. The CDR3 DNA reads TGTGCCAGCAGCGACCTGGTTCGGAATGAAAAACTGTTTTTT. Translated, it gives CASSDLVRNEKLFF.

V usage is TRBV6-5 and J usage is TRBJ1-4; D ambiguous. V gave up 8 bases and J gave up 3 bases, with 13 bases separating them. Per germline, CDR1 MNHEY and CDR2 SVGAGI. The CDR3 length is 14 residues. This CDR3 reads CASCPGWANEKLFF. CDR3 bases: TGTGCCAGCTGCCCCGGCTGGGCTAATGAAAAACTGTTTTTT.

CDR3 sequence reads: CASNPRAGSGYTF. The DNA for the CDR3 is TGTGCCAGTAACCCGCGAGCAGGATCTGGCTACACCTTC. The chain links TRBV19 to TRBJ1-2; D uncertain. The V end was cut by 7 bases, the J end by 7 bases, with 16 bases between. Germline assignment: CDR1 LNHDA and CDR2 SQIVND (reference sequence). This CDR3 contains 13 residues.

The chain combines TRBV30 with TRBJ2-7; D is unclear. The V and J ends lost 3 bases and 6 bases respectively, with 24 bases between them. Germline V lookup: CDR1 GTSNPN, CDR2 SVGIG (reference sequence). The CDR3 runs 16 residues. This CDR3 reads CAWSVLGFPSASEQYF. CDR3 in DNA: TGTGCCTGGAGCGTATTGGGGTTCCCATCAGCTTCCGAGCAGTACTTC.

The chain links TRBV5-1 to TRBJ1-1, with 7 bases that match TRBD1. The CDR3 is 16 amino acids. J gave up 2 bases and V 3 bases, and 10 bases lay outside the gene matches. Germline V CDR1 and CDR2: SGHRS, YFSETQ. The CDR3 reads CASSYPPGQRNTEAFF. Written as DNA, the CDR3 is TGCGCCAGCAGCTACCCTCCGGGACAGAGAAACACTGAAGCTTTCTTT.

The CDR3 sequence is CASSLGVGNYGYTF. CDR3 in DNA: TGTGCCAGCAGCTTAGGAGTAGGGAACTATGGCTACACCTTC. The chain recombines TRBV7-2 with TRBJ1-2; D not resolved. The germline V and J ends were trimmed by 1 base and 2 bases, with 8 bases remaining between them. The CDR3 extends over 14 amino acids. The V gene's germline CDR1 is SGHTA and CDR2 FQGNSA.

The J gene is TRBJ2-7, the V gene TRBV7-2; TRBD2 agrees at 10 bases. The CDR3 covers 15 residues. CDR1 is SGHTA and CDR2 is FQGNSA in the germline V gene. Trimming at V came to 4 bases and at J to 3 bases, leaving 6 bases not matched to a gene. The CDR3 loop reads CASSYRTSGIYEQYF. The CDR3 coding sequence is TGTGCCAGCAGCTACAGGACTAGCGGTATCTACGAGCAGTACTTC.

The chain combines TRBV7-6 with TRBJ2-7; possibly TRBD1 for D (6 bases). The germline V gene has CDR1 SGHVS and CDR2 FNYEAQ. CDR3 length equals 15 residues. V lost 3 bases and J 4 bases, leaving 16 bases between the germline ends. This CDR3 is CASSFSAQGFYEQYF. CDR3 DNA: TGTGCCAGCAGCTTTTCGGCACAGGGTTTTTACGAGCAGTACTTC.

This sequence joins TRBV25-1 and TRBJ1-2, with 9 bases fitting TRBD1. Per germline, CDR1 MGHDK and CDR2 SYGVNS. The CDR3 consists of 17 residues. The junction had 16 bases not matched to a gene; V was cut back by 6 bases and J by 5 bases. The DNA for the CDR3 is TGTGCCAGCAGACCGGGACAGGGCATTTTGTGGAAATATGGCTACACCTTC. Translated, it gives CASRPGQGILWKYGYTF.